This is a list of T cell receptor beta chains from one sample in a study of identical twins. TCRdb used MiXCR to reprocess the 5' RACE reads, holding one entry per CDR3 protein. The sample has 1.5 million to 2 million distinct CDR3 sequences; 25% to 35% are singletons. The sample was cord blood. All receptors come from a newborn girl in good health. The CDR3 runs from the conserved cysteine through the conserved F or W. A D gene is named only where the DNA matches it firmly. Clone size, where shown, is once, few, many, or a class for clones that have expanded.

clone size,J gene,D gene,V gene,CDR3 length,CDR3 DNA,CDR3 protein
.,TRBJ2-2,.,TRBV2,13,TGTGCCAGCAAGCTGGCGGGGACCGGGGAGCTGTTTTTT,CASKLAGTGELFF
few,TRBJ2-3,TRBD2,TRBV27,16,TGTGCCAGCAGCCGGGCCCTGCGGGAGGAGACAGATACGCAGTATTTT,CASSRALREETDTQYF
.,TRBJ1-1,.,TRBV21-1,18,TGTGCCAGCGGTAATTATCAGGGGGCCGGGTGCGTGAACACTGAAGCTTTCTTT,CASGNYQGAGCVNTEAFF
few,TRBJ2-2,.,TRBV3-1,15,TGTGCCAGCAGCCAAGGACCCTCTTACACCGGGGAGCTGTTTTTT,CASSQGPSYTGELFF
.,TRBJ2-5,TRBD1,TRBV6-2/TRBV6-3,14,TGTGCCAGCAGTAGGACAGGGTCACACAATGAGCAGTACTTC,CASSRTGSHNEQYF
few,TRBJ2-7,.,TRBV20-1,12,TGCAGTGCTACCCGGGAGACCTACGAGCAGTACTTC,CSATRETYEQYF
few,TRBJ2-3,TRBD1,TRBV5-1,18,TGCGCCAGCAGCTCTCCGGACAGGGCCCGACTTCTCACAGATACGCAGTATTTT,CASSSPDRARLLTDTQYF
few,TRBJ1-2,.,TRBV5-6,13,TGTGCCAGCAGCCAACCGGGTCACTATGGCTACACCTTC,CASSQPGHYGYTF
.,TRBJ2-3,.,TRBV5-1,15,TGCGCCAGCAGCTTGGGAAGGAGTGGGGCAGATACGCAGTATTTT,CASSLGRSGADTQYF
.,TRBJ1-2,TRBD1,TRBV7-6,14,TGTGCCAGCAGCCTATCTTCGACAGGGGATGGCTACACCTTC,CASSLSSTGDGYTF
.,TRBJ2-7,TRBD2,TRBV20-1,15,TGCAGTGCAACGGGACTAGCGGGGGGGTTCTACGAGCAGTACTTC,CSATGLAGGFYEQYF
.,TRBJ1-2,.,TRBV4-2,15,TGTGCCAGCAGCCAAGGGAGCAGGGGAAGGGTTGGCTACACCTTC,CASSQGSRGRVGYTF
.,TRBJ2-7,.,TRBV7-9,14,TGTGCCAGCAGCTCGGGACTGTCTCCCTACGAGCAGTACTTC,CASSSGLSPYEQYF
.,TRBJ2-3,.,TRBV15,16,TGTGCCACCAGCCCCCAACCACCGGGGTCTTTGGATACGCAGTATTTT,CATSPQPPGSLDTQYF
.,TRBJ2-7,.,TRBV20-1,13,TGCAGTGCTAGAGTCCTCAGCGTGTACGAGCAGTACTTC,CSARVLSVYEQYF
.,TRBJ2-3,.,TRBV7-6,16,TGTGCCAGCAGCTTAGTGGGGGGGGCCTTCACAGATACGCAGTATTTT,CASSLVGGAFTDTQYF
.,TRBJ2-1,TRBD2,TRBV24-1,16,TGTGCCACCAGTGATCCCGGGACTAGCGGAGACAATGAGCAGTTCTTC,CATSDPGTSGDNEQFF
many,TRBJ2-7,TRBD1,TRBV6-6,16,TGTGCCAGCAGACATAGCGGGACAGGGGGGTCCTACGAGCAGTACTTC,CASRHSGTGGSYEQYF
few,TRBJ2-5,TRBD2,TRBV12-5,16,TGTGCTAGTGGGTTGGGGACTACAACAGCCCAAGAGACCCAGTACTTC,CASGLGTTTAQETQYF
.,TRBJ2-3,.,TRBV3-1,17,TGTGCCAGCAGCTCCCCCTCGCGGATGACTAGCACAGATACGCAGTATTTT,CASSSPSRMTSTDTQYF
few,TRBJ2-1,.,TRBV7-6,13,TGTGCCAGCAGCTCCAACAGGGCCAATGAGCAGTTCTTC,CASSSNRANEQFF
.,TRBJ1-1,.,TRBV27,13,TGTGCCAGCAGCTTCAGGGCAGCCACTGAAGCTTTCTTT,CASSFRAATEAFF
.,TRBJ1-5,.,TRBV5-1,16,TGCGCCAGCAGCTTGGGGCACAGGGCTAGCAATCAGCCCCAGCATTTT,CASSLGHRASNQPQHF
few,TRBJ1-1,.,TRBV3-1,14,TGTGCCAGCAGCCGGATGGACGGGAACACTGAAGCTTTCTTT,CASSRMDGNTEAFF
.,TRBJ1-1,.,TRBV20-1,15,TGCAGTGCTAGGAGGGGGAGGTCGGGGGACACTGAAGCTTTCTTT,CSARRGRSGDTEAFF
.,TRBJ2-7,.,TRBV5-4,13,TGTGCCAGCAGCCAGGACATCACCTACGAGCAGTACTTC,CASSQDITYEQYF
many,TRBJ2-1,TRBD2,TRBV11-2,15,TGTGCCAGCAGTTTAGCCGGGACTAGCTTAAATGAGCAGTTCTTC,CASSLAGTSLNEQFF
many,TRBJ1-2,TRBD1,TRBV4-2,15,TGTGCCAGCAGCCAAGAACGCGCAGGGGGCGCTGGCTACACCTTC,CASSQERAGGAGYTF
few,TRBJ2-1,.,TRBV12-3/TRBV12-4,15,TGTGCCAGCAGACCCGACGGACCCTCCTACAATGAGCAGTTCTTC,CASRPDGPSYNEQFF
.,TRBJ2-6,TRBD1,TRBV27,19,TGTGCCAGCAGTTTATGGAGTTCGGGACAGGGGGCTGGGGCCAACGTCCTGACTTTC,CASSLWSSGQGAGANVLTF
.,TRBJ2-1,.,TRBV2,11,TGTGCCAGCAGCGACCTCGCTCCCCAGTTCTTC,CASSDLAPQFF
few,TRBJ2-1,TRBD1,TRBV9,16,TGTGCCAGCAGCCCTCGACGAGGGGGCCGGAACAATGAGCAGTTCTTC,CASSPRRGGRNNEQFF
.,TRBJ1-1,.,TRBV2,13,TGTGCCAGCCTTATAAACCCGGACACTGAAGCTTTCTTT,CASLINPDTEAFF
few,TRBJ2-7,TRBD2,TRBV20-1,17,TGCAGTGCTTCCGGGACTAGCGGGAGGTATGACCCCTACGAGCAGTACTTC,CSASGTSGRYDPYEQYF
few,TRBJ1-1,.,TRBV29-1,12,TGCAGCGTTGAAGATCGGTTTCAAGAAGCTTTCTTT,CSVEDRFQEAFF
.,TRBJ2-5,.,TRBV12-3/TRBV12-4,15,TGTGCCAGCAGCGTCGACTGGGAAGGGTCCGGGACCCAGTACTTC,CASSVDWEGSGTQYF
.,TRBJ1-5,.,TRBV27,12,TGTGCCAGCAGTTTATCGGGTGGGCCCCAGCATTTT,CASSLSGGPQHF
few,TRBJ2-7,.,TRBV10-3,15,TGTGCCATCAGTGAGTCATCAGGTTACTCCTACGAGCAGTACTTC,CAISESSGYSYEQYF
.,TRBJ2-7,.,TRBV19,13,TGTGCCAGTAGTATAACACAGGCCTACGAGCAGTACTTC,CASSITQAYEQYF
.,TRBJ2-3,TRBD2,TRBV11-3,17,TGTGCCAGCAGCTTAAGGTCTAGCGGGGCGGGGACAGATACGCAGTATTTT,CASSLRSSGAGTDTQYF
.,TRBJ1-2,TRBD1,TRBV5-1,15,TGCGCCAGCAGCTTGATGGGACAGGGGGAGTATGGCTACACCTTC,CASSLMGQGEYGYTF
few,TRBJ1-6,.,TRBV20-1,15,TGCAGTGCAAGGGGGGTTTACTCCTATAATTCACCCCTCCACTTT,CSARGVYSYNSPLHF
many,TRBJ2-7,.,TRBV5-1,15,TGCGCCAGCAGCTTGGGACAGCATCACTCCTACGAGCAGTACTTC,CASSLGQHHSYEQYF
.,TRBJ2-3,TRBD1,TRBV25-1,17,TGTGCCAGCAGCCGCCACGCGGACAGGGAATTGGCAGATACGCAGTATTTT,CASSRHADRELADTQYF
many,TRBJ2-3,.,TRBV29-1,16,TGCAGCGTTGAACCCCCAGGGGGGGGACCCACAGATACGCAGTATTTT,CSVEPPGGGPTDTQYF
few,TRBJ1-1,.,TRBV20-1,11,TGCAGTGCTAGTAACCAGCCTCAAGCTTTCTTT,CSASNQPQAFF
.,TRBJ1-2,.,TRBV11-2,16,TGTGCCAGCAGCCCCTACGGCCCGCAGGGGAACTATGGCTACACCTTC,CASSPYGPQGNYGYTF
few,TRBJ2-3,TRBD1,TRBV20-1,15,TGCAGTGCCCTACAAGGGACAGCCCGCACAGATACGCAGTATTTT,CSALQGTARTDTQYF
.,TRBJ1-4,.,TRBV7-6,16,TGTGCCAGCAGCTTAGGCGTCTGGGCAACTAATGAAAAACTGTTTTTT,CASSLGVWATNEKLFF
few,TRBJ1-2,.,TRBV6-2/TRBV6-3,13,TGTGCCAGCAGTCTACAGGGAGTTAATGGCTACACCTTC,CASSLQGVNGYTF
.,TRBJ1-1,TRBD1,TRBV4-2,18,TGTGCCAGCAGCCAAGATAATGGGGGGTTCGGACAGGGAACTGAAGCTTTCTTT,CASSQDNGGFGQGTEAFF
many,TRBJ2-3,.,TRBV11-2,15,TGTGCCAGCAGCCGGTCCGGGGGTGGGACAGATACGCAGTATTTT,CASSRSGGGTDTQYF
many,TRBJ2-1,TRBD2,TRBV29-1,18,TGCAGCGTTGAACTGGGACTAGCGGATGTTAGCTCCTACAATGAGCAGTTCTTC,CSVELGLADVSSYNEQFF
.,TRBJ2-6,.,TRBV6-2/TRBV6-3,17,TGTGCCAGCAGTTGCCACTTGGCACGCTCTGGGGCCAACGCCCTGACTTTC,CASSCHLARSGANALTF